The clone carrying this T cell receptor beta chain has just a few counts. This entry belongs to a study of T-cell memory formation after mild COVID-19. TCRdb ran MiXCR on the 5' RACE reads and lists one entry per CDR3 protein. The data hold 150,000 to 200,000 distinct CDR3 sequences, with around a third observed a single time. With 6 bases removed from V and 5 bases from J, the gap between germline ends came to 11 bases. There are 13 residues in the CDR3. The chain joins TRBV12-3 or TRBV12-4 to TRBJ1-5; TRBD1 is a possible D gene (5 bases). The receptor was derived from an adult woman who had mild COVID-19 (a few samples of this study predate the infection). Cell type and time point are not known. The sequenced sample consisted of PBMCs or a T cell subset sorted from them (not recorded which). CDR3 sequence reads: CASSAGTHQPQHF. The CDR3 DNA reads TGTGCCAGCAGCGCCGGGACTCATCAGCCCCAGCATTTT.